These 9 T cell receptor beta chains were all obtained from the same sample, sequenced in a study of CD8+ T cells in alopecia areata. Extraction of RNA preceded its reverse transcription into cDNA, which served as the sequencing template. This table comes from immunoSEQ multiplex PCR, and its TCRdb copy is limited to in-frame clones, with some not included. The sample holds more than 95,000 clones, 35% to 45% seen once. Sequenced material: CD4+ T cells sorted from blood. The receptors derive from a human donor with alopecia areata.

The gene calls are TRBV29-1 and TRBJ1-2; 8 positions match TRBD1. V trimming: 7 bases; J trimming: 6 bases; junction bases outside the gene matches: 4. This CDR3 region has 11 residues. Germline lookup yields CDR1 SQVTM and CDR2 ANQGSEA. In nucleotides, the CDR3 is TGCAGCGCCGGGACAGGAGATGGCTACACCTTC. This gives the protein CSAGTGDGYTF.

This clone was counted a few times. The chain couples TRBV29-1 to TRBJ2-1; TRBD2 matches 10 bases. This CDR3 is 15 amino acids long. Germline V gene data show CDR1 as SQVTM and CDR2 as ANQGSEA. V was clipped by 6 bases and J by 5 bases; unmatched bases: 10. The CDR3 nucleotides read TGCAGCGTCCACTGGACTAGCGGAAATAACAATGAGCAGTTCTTC. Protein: CSVHWTSGNNNEQFF.

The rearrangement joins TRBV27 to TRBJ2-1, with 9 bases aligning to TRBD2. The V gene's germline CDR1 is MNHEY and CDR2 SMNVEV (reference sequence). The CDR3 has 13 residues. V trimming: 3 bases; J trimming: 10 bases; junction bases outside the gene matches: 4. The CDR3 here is CASSFTGTSEQFF. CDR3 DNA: TGTGCCAGCAGTTTCACCGGGACTAGCGAGCAGTTCTTC.

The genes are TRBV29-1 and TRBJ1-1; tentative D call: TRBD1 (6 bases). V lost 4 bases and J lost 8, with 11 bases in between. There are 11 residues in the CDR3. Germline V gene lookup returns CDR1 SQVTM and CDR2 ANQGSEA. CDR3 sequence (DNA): TGCAGCGTTGTTTGGGGGCGAGAAGCTTTCTTT. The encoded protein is CSVVWGREAFF.

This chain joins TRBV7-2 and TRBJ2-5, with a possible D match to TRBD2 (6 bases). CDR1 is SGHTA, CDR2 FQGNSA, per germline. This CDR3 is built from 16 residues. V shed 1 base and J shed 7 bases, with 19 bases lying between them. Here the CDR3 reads CASSLEGGEPLGTQYF. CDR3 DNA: TGTGCCAGCAGCTTAGAGGGCGGGGAACCCCTCGGGACCCAGTACTTC.

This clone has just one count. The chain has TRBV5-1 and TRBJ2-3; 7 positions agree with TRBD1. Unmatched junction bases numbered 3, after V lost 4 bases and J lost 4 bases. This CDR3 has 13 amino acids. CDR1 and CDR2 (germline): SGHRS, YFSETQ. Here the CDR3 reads CASSRTGADTQYF. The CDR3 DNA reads TGCGCCAGCAGCCGTACAGGGGCAGATACGCAGTATTTT.

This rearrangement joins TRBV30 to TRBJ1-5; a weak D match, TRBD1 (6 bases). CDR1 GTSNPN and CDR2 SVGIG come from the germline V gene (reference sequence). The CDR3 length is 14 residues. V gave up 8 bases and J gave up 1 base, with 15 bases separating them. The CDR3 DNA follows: TGTGCCCTCCAACAGGGTCCGAGCAATCAGCCCCAGCATTTT. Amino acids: CALQQGPSNQPQHF.

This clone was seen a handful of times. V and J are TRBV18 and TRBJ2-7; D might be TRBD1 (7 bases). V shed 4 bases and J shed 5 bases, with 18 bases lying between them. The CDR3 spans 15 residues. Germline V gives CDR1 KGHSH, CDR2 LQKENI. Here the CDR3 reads CASSQIRQGGDEQYF. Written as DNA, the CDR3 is TGTGCCAGCTCACAAATCAGGCAGGGGGGCGACGAGCAGTACTTC.

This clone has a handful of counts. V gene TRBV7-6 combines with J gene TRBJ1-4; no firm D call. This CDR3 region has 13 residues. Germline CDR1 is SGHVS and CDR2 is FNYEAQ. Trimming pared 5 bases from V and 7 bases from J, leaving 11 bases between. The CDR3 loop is CASSLRRGEKLFF. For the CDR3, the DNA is TGTGCCAGCAGCCTCCGACGGGGTGAAAAACTGTTTTTT. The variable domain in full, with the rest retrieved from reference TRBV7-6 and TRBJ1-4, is GAGVSQSPRYKVTKRGQDVALRCDPISGHVSLYWYRQALGQGPEFLTYFNYEAQQDKSGLPNDRFSAERPEGSISTLTIQRTEQRDSAMYRCASSLRRGEKLFFGSGTQLSVL.